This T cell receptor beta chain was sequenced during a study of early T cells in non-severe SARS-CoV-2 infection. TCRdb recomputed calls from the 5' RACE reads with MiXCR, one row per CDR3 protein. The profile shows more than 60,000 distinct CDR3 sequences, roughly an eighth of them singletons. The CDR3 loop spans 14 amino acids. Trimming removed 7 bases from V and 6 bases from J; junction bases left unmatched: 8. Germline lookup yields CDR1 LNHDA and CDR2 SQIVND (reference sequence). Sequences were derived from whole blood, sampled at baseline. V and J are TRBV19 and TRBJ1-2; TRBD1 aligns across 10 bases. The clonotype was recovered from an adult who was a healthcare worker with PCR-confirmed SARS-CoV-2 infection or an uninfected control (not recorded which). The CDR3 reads CASTRVGTGDGYTF. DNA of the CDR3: TGTGCCAGTACCCGTGTTGGGACAGGGGATGGCTACACCTTC.